A selection of T cell receptor beta chains follows, all from one sample in a study of CD8 T cells in Susac syndrome. From the immunoSEQ multiplex PCR reads, TCRdb called clonotypes with MiXCR, one entry per CDR3 protein. Of more than 150,000 distinct CDR3 sequences detected, approximately 95% appear once; the ten largest clones hold roughly 0.16%. Sequenced sample: CD4+ T cells from PBMCs. These receptors were collected from a human donor with Susac syndrome. The CDR3 runs from the conserved cysteine through the conserved F or W. D genes are given only for firm matches. Expanded clones get a size class; other rows say once, few or many, or leave the size out.

>TRBJ2-3|-|TRBV7-2|once
CASSLAAAASTDTQYF
TGTGCCAGCAGCTTAGCTGCGGCAGCTAGCACAGATACGCAGTATTTT
>TRBJ1-5|TRBD1|TRBV20-1|-
CSASPGQSYQPQHF
TGCAGTGCGTCGCCGGGACAGAGCTATCAGCCCCAGCATTTT
>TRBJ2-3|-|TRBV3-1|-
CASSQDVDTQYF
TGTGCCAGCAGCCAAGATGTAGATACGCAGTATTTT
>TRBJ2-5|TRBD2|TRBV12-3/TRBV12-4|-
CASSPGVAGPLETQYF
TGTGCCAGCAGCCCCGGGGTAGCGGGGCCTTTAGAGACCCAGTACTTC
>TRBJ1-2|-|TRBV12-3/TRBV12-4|-
CASSNRASYGYTF
TGTGCCAGCAGTAACCGGGCCTCCTATGGCTACACCTTC
>TRBJ2-1|TRBD2|TRBV5-1|-
CASSLESSGKNEQFF
TGCGCCAGCAGCTTGGAATCTAGCGGCAAGAATGAGCAGTTCTTC
>TRBJ2-4|-|TRBV9|-
CASSASVGSIQYF
TGTGCCAGCAGCGCCTCCGTGGGAAGCATTCAGTACTTC
>TRBJ2-1|-|TRBV7-9|-
CASSSGRRNEQFF
TGTGCCAGCAGCTCGGGACGGCGCAATGAGCAGTTCTTC
>TRBJ2-5|-|TRBV12-3/TRBV12-4|-
CASSPSQGLPLLKTQYF
TGTGCCAGCAGTCCCTCACAGGGTCTACCACTGCTGAAGACCCAGTACTTC
>TRBJ2-3|TRBD1|TRBV29-1|-
CSVAQGSTTDTQYF
TGCAGCGTCGCACAGGGGAGCACCACAGATACGCAGTATTTT
>TRBJ2-3|TRBD2|TRBV20-1|-
CSASKDDSSGGLEDTQYF
TGCAGTGCTAGTAAGGACGACTCTAGCGGGGGGCTTGAGGATACGCAGTATTTT
>TRBJ2-1|-|TRBV29-1|-
CSVEEGGGTEQFF
TGCAGCGTTGAAGAGGGAGGGGGCACTGAGCAGTTCTTC
>TRBJ1-1|-|TRBV20-1|-
CSASRGGREAFF
TGCAGTGCTAGTCGGGGCGGACGAGAAGCTTTCTTT
>TRBJ2-7|-|TRBV19|-
CASSPTVISYEQYF
TGTGCCAGTAGTCCCACAGTTATCTCCTACGAGCAGTACTTC
>TRBJ2-5|TRBD1|TRBV20-1|once
CSARFSATGKETQYF
TGCAGTGCTAGGTTTTCTGCGACAGGGAAAGAGACCCAGTACTTC
>TRBJ1-5|-|TRBV20-1|-
CSASIASNQPQHF
TGCAGTGCCTCAATAGCTAGCAATCAGCCCCAGCATTTT
>TRBJ2-1|TRBD1|TRBV4-2|-
CASSYSLGQGNNEQFF
TGTGCCAGCAGTTATTCCCTGGGACAGGGAAACAATGAGCAGTTCTTC
>TRBJ2-4|TRBD1|TRBV20-1|-
CSAQRQGMGKNIQYF
TGCAGTGCCCAACGACAGGGGATGGGCAAAAACATTCAGTACTTC
>TRBJ2-1|-|TRBV20-1|-
CSAIGHNEQFF
TGCAGTGCCATTGGGCACAATGAGCAGTTCTTC
>TRBJ2-1|-|TRBV2|-
CASSVSSRGGNEQFF
TGTGCCAGCAGTGTAAGCTCCCGAGGTGGGAATGAGCAGTTCTTC
>TRBJ1-1|-|TRBV29-1|-
CSVAPSGGSAFF
TGCAGCGTTGCCCCGAGCGGGGGCTCGGCTTTCTTT
>TRBJ2-7|TRBD1|TRBV4-1|-
CASSRGQGLTYEQYF
TGCGCCAGCAGCCGGGGACAGGGCCTGACCTACGAGCAGTACTTC
>TRBJ1-2|TRBD1|TRBV20-1|-
CSASGTDFLGGNYGYTF
TGCAGTGCCAGCGGGACAGATTTTTTAGGAGGGAACTATGGCTACACCTTC
>TRBJ2-5|-|TRBV5-6|-
CASSLNPGRETQYF
TGTGCCAGCAGCTTGAACCCGGGCCGGGAGACCCAGTACTTC
>TRBJ1-4|-|TRBV9|-
CASSRQATNEKLFF
TGTGCCAGCAGCCGACAGGCAACTAATGAAAAACTGTTTTTT
>TRBJ1-6|-|TRBV20-1|once
CSASRGSGSPLHF
TGCAGTGCTAGTCGGGGGAGTGGTTCACCCCTCCACTTT